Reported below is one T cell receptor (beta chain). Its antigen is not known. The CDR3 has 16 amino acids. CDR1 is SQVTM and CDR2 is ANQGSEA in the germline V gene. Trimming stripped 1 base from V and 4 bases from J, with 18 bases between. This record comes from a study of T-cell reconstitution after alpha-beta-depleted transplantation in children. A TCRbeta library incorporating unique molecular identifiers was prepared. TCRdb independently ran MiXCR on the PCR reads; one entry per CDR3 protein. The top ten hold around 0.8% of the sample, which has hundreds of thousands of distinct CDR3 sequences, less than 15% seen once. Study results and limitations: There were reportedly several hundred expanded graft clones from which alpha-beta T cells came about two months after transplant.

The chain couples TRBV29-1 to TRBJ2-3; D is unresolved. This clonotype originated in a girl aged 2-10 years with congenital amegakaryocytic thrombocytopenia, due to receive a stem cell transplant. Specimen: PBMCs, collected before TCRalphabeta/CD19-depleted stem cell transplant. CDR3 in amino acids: CSVEGGGSPWADTQYF. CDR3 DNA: TGCAGCGTTGAAGGAGGCGGCAGTCCCTGGGCAGATACGCAGTATTTT.